Detailed here is one TCR beta chain. Its antigen is not identified. The germline V gene has CDR1 LNHDA and CDR2 SQIVND (reference sequence). Trimming removed 6 bases from V and 2 bases from J, with 10 bases in between. This CDR3 region has 13 residues. This entry comes from a study of shared clonotypes between healthy human individuals. Study as a whole: Contributing individuals were two females and three males aged 18 to 49. Study observations and caveats: Generation probabilities were higher for clonotypes shared across all four sorted-subset donors than for unshared ones. Naive CD4 clonotypes overlapped across a few donors at roughly 5.1%.

The data were produced by immunoSEQ multiplex PCR, yet TCRdb's version contains in-frame clones alone and is incomplete. The sample has fewer than 1.8 million clones; around 98.5% are singletons. This sequence originates from a man in his thirties or forties in good health. The rearrangement links TRBV19 to TRBJ2-5, with D possibly TRBD1 on 5 matching bases. The specimen was naive CD4+ T cells sorted from blood. Subset in this sample: CD45RA+ positively selected. The CDR3 nucleotides are TGTGCCAGTAGGTTGACAGCGCAAGAGACCCAGTACTTC. Its protein product is CASRLTAQETQYF.